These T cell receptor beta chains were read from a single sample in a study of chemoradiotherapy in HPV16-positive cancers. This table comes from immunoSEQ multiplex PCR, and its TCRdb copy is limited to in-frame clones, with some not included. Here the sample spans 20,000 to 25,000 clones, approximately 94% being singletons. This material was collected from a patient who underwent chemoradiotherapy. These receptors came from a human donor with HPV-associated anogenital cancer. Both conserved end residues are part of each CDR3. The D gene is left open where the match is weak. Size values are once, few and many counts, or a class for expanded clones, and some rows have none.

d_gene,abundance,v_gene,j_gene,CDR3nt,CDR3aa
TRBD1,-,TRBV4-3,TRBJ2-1,TGCGCCAGCAGCACGGACAGGGGAGGTGAGCAGTTCTTC,CASSTDRGGEQFF
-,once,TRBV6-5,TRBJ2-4,TGTGCCAGCAGTGGGGGACTCCTAGCCAAAAACATTCAGTACTTC,CASSGGLLAKNIQYF
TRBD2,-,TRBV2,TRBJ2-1,TGTGCCAGCAGAGCCGGGGGGTATGAGCAGTTCTTC,CASRAGGYEQFF
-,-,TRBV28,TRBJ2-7,TGTGCCAGCAGTTTATACGGATACTACGAGCAGTACTTC,CASSLYGYYEQYF
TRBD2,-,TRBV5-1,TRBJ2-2,TGCGCCAGCAGCACGCGGACTAGTGGAACCGGGGAGCTGTTTTTT,CASSTRTSGTGELFF
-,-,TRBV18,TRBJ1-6,TGTGCCAGCTCACTACCGGGACAAGGGGATTCGCCCCTCCACTTT,CASSLPGQGDSPLHF
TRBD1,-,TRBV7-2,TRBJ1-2,TGTGCCAGCAGCTTGGGCAGGGGGCAAGTAAGCTACACCTTC,CASSLGRGQVSYTF
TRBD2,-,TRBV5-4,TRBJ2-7,TGTGCCAGCAGCCCGAACGGACTAGCGGGGGGGGGATCCTACGAGCAGTACTTC,CASSPNGLAGGGSYEQYF
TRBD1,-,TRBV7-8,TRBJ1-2,TGTGCCAGCAGCTTTGGACAGGGTGACTATGGCTACACCTTC,CASSFGQGDYGYTF
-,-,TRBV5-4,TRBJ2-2,TGTGCCAGCAGCTTGGGGGCAGCCCGAGGGACCGGGGAGCTGTTTTTT,CASSLGAARGTGELFF
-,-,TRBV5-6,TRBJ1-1,TGTGCCAGCAGCCTGGGAACTACATTGGAAGCTTTCTTT,CASSLGTTLEAFF
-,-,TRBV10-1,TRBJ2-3,TGCGCCAGCAGTGACCCCGGCACAGATACGCAGTATTTT,CASSDPGTDTQYF
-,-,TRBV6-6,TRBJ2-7,TGTGCCAGCAGTTGGTCGGGGACATCCTCCTACGAGCAGTACTTC,CASSWSGTSSYEQYF
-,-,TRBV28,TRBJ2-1,TGTGCCAGCAGTTTTAATCCTAGCACACTCGCGAATGAGCAGTTCTTC,CASSFNPSTLANEQFF
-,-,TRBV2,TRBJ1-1,TGTGCCAGCAGTGAGTACACTGAAGCTTTCTTT,CASSEYTEAFF
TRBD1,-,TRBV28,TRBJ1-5,TGTGCCAGCAGTTACGGGGACAGGATCAATCAGCCCCAGCATTTT,CASSYGDRINQPQHF
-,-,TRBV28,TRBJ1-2,TGTGCCACCAACGAGGGGAAAGGCTACACCTTC,CATNEGKGYTF
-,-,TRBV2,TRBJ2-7,TGTGCCAGCACCCAGGCAGGGGAGCAGTACTTC,CASTQAGEQYF
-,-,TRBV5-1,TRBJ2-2,TGCGCCAGCAGCTGGCAGGGCCCTTGGACTAACACCGGGGAGCTGTTTTTT,CASSWQGPWTNTGELFF
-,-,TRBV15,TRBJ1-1,TGTGCCACCAGCAGAGTAACGCCTGATGAAGCTTTCTTT,CATSRVTPDEAFF
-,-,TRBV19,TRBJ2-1,TGTGCCAGTAGTAAGACTCCCGGAGGCAATGAGCAGTTCTTC,CASSKTPGGNEQFF
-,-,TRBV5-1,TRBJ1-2,TGCGCCAGCAGCTTGGTCCCAGGGAGAATTGACTATGGCTACACCTTC,CASSLVPGRIDYGYTF
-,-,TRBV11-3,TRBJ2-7,TGTGCCAGCAGCCGCTCAGGGGCCGAGCAGTACTTC,CASSRSGAEQYF
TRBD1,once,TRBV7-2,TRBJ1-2,TGTGCCAGCAGCTACAGGGGGGATGGCTACACCTTC,CASSYRGDGYTF
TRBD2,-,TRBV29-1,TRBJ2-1,TGCAGCGTTGAGTTTAATAGCGGGAGCTCCTACAATGAGCAGTTCTTC,CSVEFNSGSSYNEQFF
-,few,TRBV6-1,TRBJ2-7,TGTGCCAGCAGTGAAGTATCAGTAGCCACCTACGAGCAGTACTTC,CASSEVSVATYEQYF
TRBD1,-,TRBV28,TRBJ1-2,TGTGCCAGCAGTGCCGGACAGGGCTACTATGGCTACACCTTC,CASSAGQGYYGYTF
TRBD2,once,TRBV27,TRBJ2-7,TGTGCCAGCAGTCCTGCGGGGGGGTCTTGGGGCGAGCAGTACTTC,CASSPAGGSWGEQYF
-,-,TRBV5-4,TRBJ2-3,TGTGCCAGCAGCTTGGAAGTTCCTAGCACAGATACGCAGTATTTT,CASSLEVPSTDTQYF